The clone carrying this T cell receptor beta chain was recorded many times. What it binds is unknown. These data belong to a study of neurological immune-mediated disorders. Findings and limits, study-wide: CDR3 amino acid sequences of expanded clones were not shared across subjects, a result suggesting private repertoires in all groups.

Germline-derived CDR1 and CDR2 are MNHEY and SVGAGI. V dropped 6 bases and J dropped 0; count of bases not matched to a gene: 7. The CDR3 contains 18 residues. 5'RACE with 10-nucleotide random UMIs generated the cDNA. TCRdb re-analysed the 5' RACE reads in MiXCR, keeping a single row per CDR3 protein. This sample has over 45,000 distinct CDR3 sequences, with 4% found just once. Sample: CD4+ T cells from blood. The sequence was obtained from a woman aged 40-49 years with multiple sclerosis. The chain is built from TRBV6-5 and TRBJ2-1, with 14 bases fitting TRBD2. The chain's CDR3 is CASSGLAGGRSSYNEQFF. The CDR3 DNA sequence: TGTGCCAGCAGCGGACTAGCGGGGGGCCGGAGCTCCTACAATGAGCAGTTCTTC.